This entry is about one TCR beta chain. Its antigen is as yet unknown. At one end the junction does not follow the germline gene, possibly because of a read error. This CDR3 is built from 20 residues. Germline lookup yields CDR1 SSHAT and CDR2 FNYEAQ (reference sequence). The data originate from a study of blood T cells in healthy people across ages. Study-wide findings and caveats: Researchers deemed the diversity estimates from one million T cells underestimates. For the donors, CMV status was unknown and possibly confounded expanded clonotype changes.

The use of a sample-barcoded 5' primer and a J-beta primer mix characterized a second PCR of roughly 7 to 11 cycles. The authors tagged each cDNA molecule using a template-switch adaptor with 12 random nucleotides. No fewer than 2.5 million CDR3-containing paired-end reads came from each sample. A single record per CDR3 protein comes from TCRdb applying MiXCR to the 5' RACE reads. The table has roughly 640,000 distinct CDR3 sequences, 25% to 30% seen once. Sequencing was performed on blood. This rearrangement joins TRBV7-7 to TRBJ1-5; TRBD1 agrees at 9 bases. The receptor comes from a woman at least 80 years old in good health. DNA of the CDR3: TGTGCTAGCAGCTTTGGAACCGGGACAGGGAACCTTGGGGGCAATCAGCCCCAGCATTTT. It translates to CASSFGTGTGNLGGNQPQHF.